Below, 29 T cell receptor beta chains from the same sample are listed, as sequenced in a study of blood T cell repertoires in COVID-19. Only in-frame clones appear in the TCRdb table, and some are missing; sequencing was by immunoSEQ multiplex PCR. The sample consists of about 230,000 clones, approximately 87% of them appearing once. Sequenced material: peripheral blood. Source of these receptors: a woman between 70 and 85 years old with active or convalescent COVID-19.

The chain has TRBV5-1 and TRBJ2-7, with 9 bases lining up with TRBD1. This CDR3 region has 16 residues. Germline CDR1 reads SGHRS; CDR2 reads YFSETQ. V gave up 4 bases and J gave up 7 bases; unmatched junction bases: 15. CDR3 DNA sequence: TGCGCCAGCAGCATTGATCCGGGACAGGGAATGAGAGAGCAGTACTTC. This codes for CASSIDPGQGMREQYF.

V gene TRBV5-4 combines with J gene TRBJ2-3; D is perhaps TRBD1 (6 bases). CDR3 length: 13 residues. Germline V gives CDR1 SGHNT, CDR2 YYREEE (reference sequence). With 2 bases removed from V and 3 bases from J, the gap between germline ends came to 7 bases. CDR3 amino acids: CASSLQGTDTQYF. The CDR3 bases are TGTGCCAGCAGCTTACAGGGAACAGATACGCAGTATTTT.

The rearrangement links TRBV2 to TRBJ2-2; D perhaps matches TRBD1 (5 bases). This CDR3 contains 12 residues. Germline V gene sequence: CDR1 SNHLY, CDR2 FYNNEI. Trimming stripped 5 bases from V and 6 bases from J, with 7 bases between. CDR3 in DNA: TGTGCCAGCAGTCCGACAGCCGGGGAGCTGTTTTTT. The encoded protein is CASSPTAGELFF.

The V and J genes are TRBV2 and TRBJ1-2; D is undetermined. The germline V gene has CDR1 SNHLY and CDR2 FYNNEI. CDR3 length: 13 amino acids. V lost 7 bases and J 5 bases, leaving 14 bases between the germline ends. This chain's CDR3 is CASIPTPTYGYTF. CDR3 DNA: TGTGCCAGCATCCCTACCCCGACTTATGGCTACACCTTC.

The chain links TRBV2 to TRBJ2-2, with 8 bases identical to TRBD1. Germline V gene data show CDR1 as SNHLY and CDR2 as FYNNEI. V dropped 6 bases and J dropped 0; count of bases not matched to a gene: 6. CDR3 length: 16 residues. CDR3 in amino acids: CASRQGGLANTGELFF. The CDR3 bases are TGTGCCAGCAGACAGGGGGGTTTGGCGAACACCGGGGAGCTGTTTTTT.

The CDR3 loop is CASSFLAGTYEQYF. The CDR3 DNA reads TGTGCCAGCAGTTTCCTAGCGGGAACCTACGAGCAGTACTTC. The V call is TRBV28, the J call TRBJ2-7, with 9 bases identical to TRBD2. After removal of 3 bases from V and 2 bases from J, the junction contained 2 bases not matched to a gene. The germline CDR1 and CDR2 sequences are MDHEN and SYDVKM. The CDR3 contains 14 residues.

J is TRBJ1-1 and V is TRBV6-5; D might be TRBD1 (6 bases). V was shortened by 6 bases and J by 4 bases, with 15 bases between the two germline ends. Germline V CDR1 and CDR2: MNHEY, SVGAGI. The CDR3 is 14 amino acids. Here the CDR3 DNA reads TGTGCCAGCAGGTTTGGGGGCTTGAGCACTGAAGCTTTCTTT. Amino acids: CASRFGGLSTEAFF.

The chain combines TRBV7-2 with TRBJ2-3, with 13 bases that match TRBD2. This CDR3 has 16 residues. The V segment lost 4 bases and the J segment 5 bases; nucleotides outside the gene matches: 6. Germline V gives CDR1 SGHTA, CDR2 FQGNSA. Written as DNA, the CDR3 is TGTGCCAGCAGCTCCCCGGGACTAGCGGGAAGAGATACGCAGTATTTT. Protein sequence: CASSSPGLAGRDTQYF.

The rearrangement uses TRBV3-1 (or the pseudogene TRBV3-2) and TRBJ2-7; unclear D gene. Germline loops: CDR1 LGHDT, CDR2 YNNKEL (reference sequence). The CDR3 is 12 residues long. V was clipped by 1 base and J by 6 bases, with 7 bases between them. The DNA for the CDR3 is TGTGCCAGCAGCCAAGGTCATCCCGAGCAGTACTTC. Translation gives CASSQGHPEQYF.

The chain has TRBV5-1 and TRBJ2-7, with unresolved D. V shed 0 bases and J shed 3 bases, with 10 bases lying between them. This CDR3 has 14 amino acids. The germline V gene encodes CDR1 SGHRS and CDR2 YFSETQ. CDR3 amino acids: CASSLDQELYEQYF. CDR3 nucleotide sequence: TGCGCCAGCAGCTTGGATCAGGAACTCTACGAGCAGTACTTC.

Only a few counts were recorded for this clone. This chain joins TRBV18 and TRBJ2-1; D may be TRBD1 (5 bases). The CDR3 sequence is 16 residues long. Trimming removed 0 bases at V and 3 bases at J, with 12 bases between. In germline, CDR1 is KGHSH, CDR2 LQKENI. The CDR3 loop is CASSPPAREGYNEQFF. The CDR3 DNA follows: TGTGCCAGCTCACCACCCGCCAGGGAAGGCTACAATGAGCAGTTCTTC. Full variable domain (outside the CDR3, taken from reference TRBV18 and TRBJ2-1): NAGVMQNPRHLVRRRGQEARLRCSPMKGHSHVYWYRQLPEEGLKFMVYLQKENIIDESGMPKERFSAEFPKEGPSILRIQQVVRGDSAAYFCASSPPAREGYNEQFFGPGTRLTVL.

CDR3 bases: TGCGCCAGCAGCTTTCTAGCGACGAACACCGGGGAGCTGTTTTTT. Its protein is CASSFLATNTGELFF. The gene calls are TRBV5-1 and TRBJ2-2, with a tentative D call TRBD2 (6 bases). Deletions cut 2 bases from V and 0 bases from J, with 8 bases between. This CDR3 has 15 residues. CDR1 SGHRS and CDR2 YFSETQ come from the germline V gene.

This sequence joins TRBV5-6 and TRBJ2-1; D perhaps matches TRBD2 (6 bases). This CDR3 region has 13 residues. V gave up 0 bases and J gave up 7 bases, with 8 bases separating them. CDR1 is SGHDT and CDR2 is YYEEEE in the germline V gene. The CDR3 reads CASSLGRGNEQFF. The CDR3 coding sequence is TGTGCCAGCAGCTTGGGCCGGGGGAATGAGCAGTTCTTC.

CDR3 in DNA: TGTGCCAGCTCAACACGGACAGAGTACGAGCAGTACTTC. Translated, it gives CASSTRTEYEQYF. The V and J genes are TRBV18 and TRBJ2-7; tentative D call: TRBD1 (6 bases). The germline V gene has CDR1 KGHSH and CDR2 LQKENI. Trimming shortened V by 5 bases and J by 4 bases, and 12 bases separated the two germline ends. The CDR3 is 13 residues long.

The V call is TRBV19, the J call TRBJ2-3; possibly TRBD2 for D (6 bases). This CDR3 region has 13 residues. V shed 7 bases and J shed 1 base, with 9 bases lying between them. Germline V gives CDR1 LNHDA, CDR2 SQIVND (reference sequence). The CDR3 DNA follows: TGTGCCAGTATCCCTAGCGGCACAGATACGCAGTATTTT. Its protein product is CASIPSGTDTQYF.

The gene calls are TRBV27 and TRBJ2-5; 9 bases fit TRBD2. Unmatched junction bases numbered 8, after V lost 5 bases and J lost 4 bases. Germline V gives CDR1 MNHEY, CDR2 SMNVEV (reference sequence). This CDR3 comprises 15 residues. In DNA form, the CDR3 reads TGTGCCAGCAGTCTCGGCGGGAGGGCCGGAGAGACCCAGTACTTC. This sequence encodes CASSLGGRAGETQYF.

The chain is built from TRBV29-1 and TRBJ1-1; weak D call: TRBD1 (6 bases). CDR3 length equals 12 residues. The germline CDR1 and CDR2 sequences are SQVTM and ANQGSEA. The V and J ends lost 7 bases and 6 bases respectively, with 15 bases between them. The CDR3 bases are TGCAGCGCGGGGGCCGTGGAGTCTGAAGCTTTCTTT. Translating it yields CSAGAVESEAFF. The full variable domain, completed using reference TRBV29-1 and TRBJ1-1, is SAVISQKPSRDICQRGTSLTIQCQVDSQVTMMFWYRQQPGQSLTLIATANQGSEATYESGFVIDKFPISRPNLTFSTLTVSNMSPEDSSIYLCSAGAVESEAFFGQGTRLTVV.

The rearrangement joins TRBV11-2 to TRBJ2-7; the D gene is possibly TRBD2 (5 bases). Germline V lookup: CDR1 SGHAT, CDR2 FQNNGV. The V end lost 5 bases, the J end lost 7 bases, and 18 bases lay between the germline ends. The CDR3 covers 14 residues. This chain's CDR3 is CASSELSAGGEQYF. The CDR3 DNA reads TGTGCCAGCAGCGAGCTTAGTGCGGGTGGAGAGCAGTACTTC.

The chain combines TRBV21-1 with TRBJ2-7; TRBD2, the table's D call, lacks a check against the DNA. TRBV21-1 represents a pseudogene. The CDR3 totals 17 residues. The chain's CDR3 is CAIPLAPLVAGRYEQYF. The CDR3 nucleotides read TGTGCCATCCCCCTAGCCCCACTCGTGGCTGGCCGCTACGAGCAGTACTTC.

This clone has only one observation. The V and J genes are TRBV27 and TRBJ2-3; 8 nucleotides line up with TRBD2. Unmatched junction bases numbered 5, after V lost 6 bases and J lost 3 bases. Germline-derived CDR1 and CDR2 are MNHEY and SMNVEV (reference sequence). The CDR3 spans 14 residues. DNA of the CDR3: TGTGCCAGCAGGGAAGCGGGGGTTACAGATACGCAGTATTTT. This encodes CASREAGVTDTQYF.

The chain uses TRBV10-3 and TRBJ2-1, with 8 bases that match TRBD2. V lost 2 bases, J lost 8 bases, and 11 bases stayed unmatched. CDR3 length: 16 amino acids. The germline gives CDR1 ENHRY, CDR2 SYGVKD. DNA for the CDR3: TGTGCCATCAGTGAGCGGTTTGGTCTAGCGGGCGATGAGCAGTTCTTC. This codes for CAISERFGLAGDEQFF.

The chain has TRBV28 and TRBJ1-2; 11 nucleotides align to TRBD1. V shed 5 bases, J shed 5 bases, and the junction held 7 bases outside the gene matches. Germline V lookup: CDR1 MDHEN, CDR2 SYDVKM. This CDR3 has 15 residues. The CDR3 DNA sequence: TGTGCCAGCAGTCCCCGGACAGGGGGCGCGTATGGCTACACCTTC. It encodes CASSPRTGGAYGYTF.

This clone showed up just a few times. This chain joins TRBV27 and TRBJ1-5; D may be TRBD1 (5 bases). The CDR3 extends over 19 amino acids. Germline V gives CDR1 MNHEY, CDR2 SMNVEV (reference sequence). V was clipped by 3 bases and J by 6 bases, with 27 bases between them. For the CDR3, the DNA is TGTGCCAGCAGTTTCCGCTCGACCGCTTATGGGGGGGTTCCTCAGCCCCAGCATTTT. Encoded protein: CASSFRSTAYGGVPQPQHF.

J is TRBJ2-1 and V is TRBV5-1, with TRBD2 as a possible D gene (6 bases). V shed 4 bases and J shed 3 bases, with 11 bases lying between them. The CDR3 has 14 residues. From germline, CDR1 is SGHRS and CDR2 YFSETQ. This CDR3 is CASSPGTYYNEQFF. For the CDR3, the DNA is TGCGCCAGCAGCCCAGGGACTTACTACAATGAGCAGTTCTTC.

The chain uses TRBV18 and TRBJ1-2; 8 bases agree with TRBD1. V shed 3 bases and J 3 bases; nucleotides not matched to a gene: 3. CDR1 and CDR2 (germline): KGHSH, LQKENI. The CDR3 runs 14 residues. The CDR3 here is CASSPPTGDYGYTF. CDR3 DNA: TGTGCCAGCTCACCTCCGACAGGGGACTATGGCTACACCTTC.

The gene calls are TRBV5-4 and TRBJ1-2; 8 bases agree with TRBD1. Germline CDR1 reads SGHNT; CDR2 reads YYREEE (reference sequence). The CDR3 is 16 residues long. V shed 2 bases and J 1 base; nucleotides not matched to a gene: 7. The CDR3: CASSLGTGGDNYGYTF. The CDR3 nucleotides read TGTGCCAGCAGCTTAGGTACAGGGGGTGATAACTATGGCTACACCTTC.

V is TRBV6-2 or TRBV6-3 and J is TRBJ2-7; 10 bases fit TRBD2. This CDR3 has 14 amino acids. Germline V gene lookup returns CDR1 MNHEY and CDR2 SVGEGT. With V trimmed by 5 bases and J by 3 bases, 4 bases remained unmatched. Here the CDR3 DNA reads TGTGCCAGCAGTCAACTAGCGGGACTCTACGAGCAGTACTTC. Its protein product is CASSQLAGLYEQYF.

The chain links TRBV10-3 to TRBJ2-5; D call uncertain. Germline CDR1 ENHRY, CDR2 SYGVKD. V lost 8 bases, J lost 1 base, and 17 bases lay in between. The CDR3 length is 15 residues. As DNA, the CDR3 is TGTGCCATCGGTTCCTCTCTGGGCCCCCAAGAGACCCAGTACTTC. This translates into CAIGSSLGPQETQYF.

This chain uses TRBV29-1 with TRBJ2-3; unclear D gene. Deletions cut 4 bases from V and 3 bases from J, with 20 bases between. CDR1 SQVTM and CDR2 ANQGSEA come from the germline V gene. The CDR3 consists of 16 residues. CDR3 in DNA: TGCAGCGTTGCGGAATTTACTGGGCAAAGGACAGATACGCAGTATTTT. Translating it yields CSVAEFTGQRTDTQYF.